The 10 T cell receptor beta chains in this list originate from one sample, sequenced in a study of T cell changes during pregnancy in multiple sclerosis. Data came from immunoSEQ multiplex PCR; TCRdb stores just in-frame clones and leaves some out. The sample records about 68,000 clones, 91% being singletons. Sequenced here: peripheral blood, sampled in the second trimester of pregnancy. These receptors were taken from a female donor with multiple sclerosis, enrolled in a pregnancy study.

This sequence joins TRBV28 and TRBJ2-4, with 9 bases fitting TRBD2. Losses at the gene ends were 5 bases for V and 6 bases for J; bases not matched to a gene: 5. CDR1 is MDHEN and CDR2 is SYDVKM in the germline V gene. CDR3 length equals 14 residues. CDR3 in amino acids: CASSPQAGGNIQYF. The CDR3 DNA sequence: TGTGCCAGCAGTCCCCAAGCGGGGGGAAACATTCAGTACTTC.

V and J are TRBV9 and TRBJ2-1, with 7 bases lining up with TRBD2. The CDR3 is 15 amino acids. Germline V gene data show CDR1 as SGDLS and CDR2 as YYNGEE. V dropped 2 bases and J dropped 0; count of bases not matched to a gene: 2. The CDR3 coding sequence is TGTGCCAGCAGCGTCCGGGACTACTCCTACAATGAGCAGTTCTTC. Amino acids: CASSVRDYSYNEQFF. Full variable domain (outside the CDR3, taken from reference TRBV9 and TRBJ2-1): DSGVTQTPKHLITATGQRVTLRCSPRSGDLSVYWYQQSLDQGLQFLIQYYNGEERAKGNILERFSAQQFPDLHSELNLSSLELGDSALYFCASSVRDYSYNEQFFGPGTRLTVL.

CDR3 in amino acids: CASSSIQGSEEKLFF. The CDR3 bases are TGTGCCAGCAGTTCAATACAGGGGTCTGAAGAAAAACTGTTTTTT. The genes are TRBV27 and TRBJ1-4; 7 bases fit TRBD1. Germline V gene data show CDR1 as MNHEY and CDR2 as SMNVEV (reference sequence). The CDR3 has 15 amino acids. V lost 4 bases, J lost 8 bases, and 10 bases stayed unmatched.

This chain uses TRBV9 with TRBJ1-2; D ambiguous. The CDR3 is made up of 14 amino acids. The V end lost 0 bases, the J end lost 5 bases, and 11 bases lay between the germline ends. Germline V gene lookup returns CDR1 SGDLS and CDR2 YYNGEE. CDR3 sequence reads: CASSVEGGPYGYTF. The CDR3 DNA sequence: TGTGCCAGCAGCGTAGAAGGAGGCCCGTATGGCTACACCTTC. Full variable domain (rest looked up from reference TRBV9 and TRBJ1-2): DSGVTQTPKHLITATGQRVTLRCSPRSGDLSVYWYQQSLDQGLQFLIQYYNGEERAKGNILERFSAQQFPDLHSELNLSSLELGDSALYFCASSVEGGPYGYTFGSGTRLTVV.

The chain couples TRBV5-4 to TRBJ1-2; D gene uncertain. V shed 6 bases and J shed 4 bases, with 16 bases lying between them. Per the germline V gene, CDR1 is SGHNT and CDR2 is YYREEE (reference sequence). The CDR3 spans 14 residues. The CDR3 here is CASIYFGEVYGYTF. CDR3 DNA sequence: TGTGCCAGCATCTACTTTGGGGAGGTCTATGGCTACACCTTC.

The rearrangement uses TRBV5-1 and TRBJ2-7; 8 nucleotides line up with TRBD1. Germline CDR1 is SGHRS and CDR2 is YFSETQ. The junction had 14 bases not matched to a gene; V was cut back by 4 bases and J by 5 bases. CDR3 length equals 16 residues. The CDR3 is CASSHPPRTGPDEQYF. CDR3 in DNA: TGCGCCAGCAGCCATCCCCCAAGGACAGGGCCCGACGAGCAGTACTTC.

This rearrangement joins TRBV5-6 to TRBJ1-5; D perhaps matches TRBD1 (5 bases). The CDR3 runs 15 residues. Trimming removed 4 bases from V and 3 bases from J, with 14 bases in between. The germline gives CDR1 SGHDT, CDR2 YYEEEE. Written as DNA, the CDR3 is TGTGCCAGCAGCCTGGGCGCAGGGCTCAATCAGCCCCAGCATTTT. This codes for CASSLGAGLNQPQHF.

The J gene is TRBJ2-7, the V gene TRBV4-2, with 8 bases that match TRBD2. J lost 6 bases, V lost 1 base, and 20 bases had no gene match. The CDR3 consists of 19 residues. Germline V gene data show CDR1 as LGHNA and CDR2 as YNFKEQ. CDR3 sequence: CASSQVFLSETGGDGEQYF. CDR3 bases: TGTGCCAGCAGCCAAGTTTTCCTAAGTGAGACCGGGGGGGATGGCGAGCAGTACTTC.

This sequence joins TRBV4-2 and TRBJ2-1; 9 nucleotides line up with TRBD1. The CDR3 sequence is 15 residues long. The V gene end was trimmed by 3 bases and the J gene end by 3 bases; junction bases not matched to a gene: 3. Per germline, CDR1 LGHNA and CDR2 YNFKEQ. CDR3 residues: CASSHRTGDYNEQFF. As DNA, the CDR3 is TGTGCCAGCAGCCACCGGACAGGGGACTACAATGAGCAGTTCTTC.

This clone is categorized as medium-sized. V is TRBV10-3 and J is TRBJ2-7, with D unclear. The CDR3 has 13 residues. The germline V gene encodes CDR1 ENHRY and CDR2 SYGVKD. The V end was cut by 4 bases, the J end by 3 bases, with 10 bases between. CDR3 residues: CAISGQRNYEQYF. Here the CDR3 DNA reads TGTGCCATCAGTGGACAACGGAACTACGAGCAGTACTTC.